This TCR beta chain was identified in a study of Graves' ophthalmopathy and Graves' hyperthyroidism. Study details: Researchers classed hyperthyroidism as stable given no ophthalmopathy within 18 months of follow-up.

With respect to this clonotype: What it binds is not known.

As the template, RNA transcripts were used to amplify TCR beta CDR3 regions. RT-PCR with HTBI primers came first, then second-round multiplex PCR. Via MiXCR, TCRdb re-called the multiplex PCR reads, giving one row per CDR3 protein. Among roughly 1.1 million distinct CDR3 sequences listed, roughly two fifths were seen once. Study-wide results and limits: The model reached around 66% sensitivity and roughly 72% specificity for predicting ophthalmopathy progression. Most thyroid clonotypes expanded beyond 0.001 frequency were also found in blood.

Hyperthyroidism patients, aged 18 to 65, were newly diagnosed, under 2 months' duration. Material for sequencing was peripheral blood or thyroid tissue (not recorded which). The receptor comes from an adult man with Graves' hyperthyroidism.

The CDR3 bases are TGTGCCAGCATCCACGGAAGCAGCGGCCTTTACGAGCAGTACTTC. Protein sequence: CASIHGSSGLYEQYF. The chain uses TRBV28 and TRBJ2-7; maybe TRBD2 (5 bases). Trimming cost V 7 bases and J 4 bases, with 20 bases left between them. Germline CDR1 reads MDHEN; CDR2 reads SYDVKM. This CDR3 region has 15 residues. The full variable domain, in which reference TRBV28 and TRBJ2-7 provide the parts outside the CDR3, is DVKVTQSSRYLVKRTGEKVFLECVQDMDHENMFWYRQDPGLGLRLIYFSYDVKMKEKGDIPEGYSVSREKKERFSLILESASTNQTSMYLCASIHGSSGLYEQYFGPGTRLTVT.